This is a list of T cell receptor beta chains from one sample in a study of T cell responses to AZD1222 COVID-19 vaccine. Profiled with immunoSEQ multiplex PCR; TCRdb holds only in-frame clones, not every one. The sample lists about 140,000 clones; about 93% were seen once. This specimen consisted of peripheral blood, obtained on day 0 of AZD1222 vaccination. These receptors all come from an adult in good health. CDR3s include the opening cysteine and the closing phenylalanine or tryptophan. Fields, in order: J gene, D gene, V gene, clone size, CDR3 DNA, CDR3 protein. A D gene is named only where the DNA matches it firmly. The size entry is marked missing in some rows and otherwise reads once, few, many or a size class.

J gene: TRBJ1-1; D gene: TRBD1; V gene: TRBV11-2; clone size: -; CDR3 DNA: TGTGCCAGCAGCTTAGTGACAGGGAAAACTGAAGCTTTCTTT; CDR3 protein: CASSLVTGKTEAFF
J gene: TRBJ2-2; D gene: -; V gene: TRBV18; clone size: -; CDR3 DNA: TGTGCCAGCTCACCAGGGGCAGGGAACACCGGGGAGCTGTTTTTT; CDR3 protein: CASSPGAGNTGELFF
J gene: TRBJ2-3; D gene: -; V gene: TRBV19; clone size: -; CDR3 DNA: TGTGCCAGCACCCATCGGGGGCTAACAGATACGCAGTATTTT; CDR3 protein: CASTHRGLTDTQYF
J gene: TRBJ1-5; D gene: -; V gene: TRBV2; clone size: -; CDR3 DNA: TGTGCCAGCAGACCAGACAGATACAATCAGCCCCAGCATTTT; CDR3 protein: CASRPDRYNQPQHF
J gene: TRBJ2-7; D gene: -; V gene: TRBV5-1; clone size: -; CDR3 DNA: TGCGCCAGCAGCTTTCGACCCGACAACTACGAGCAGTACTTC; CDR3 protein: CASSFRPDNYEQYF
J gene: TRBJ2-7; D gene: TRBD2; V gene: TRBV30; clone size: -; CDR3 DNA: TGTGCCTGGAGAGCGGGGTATGGGTCCTACGAGCAGTACTTC; CDR3 protein: CAWRAGYGSYEQYF
J gene: TRBJ2-2; D gene: -; V gene: TRBV5-5; clone size: -; CDR3 DNA: TGTGCCAGCAGTTTTTGGGCGGGAACTGCGAACACCGGGGAGCTGTTTTTT; CDR3 protein: CASSFWAGTANTGELFF
J gene: TRBJ1-1; D gene: -; V gene: TRBV5-1; clone size: -; CDR3 DNA: TGCGCCAGCAGCTTGGGTCTGAACACTGAAGCTTTCTTT; CDR3 protein: CASSLGLNTEAFF
J gene: TRBJ2-7; D gene: -; V gene: TRBV29-1; clone size: -; CDR3 DNA: TGCAGCGTTGATATCGTAGGAGGGAGCGAGCAGTACTTC; CDR3 protein: CSVDIVGGSEQYF
J gene: TRBJ2-7; D gene: -; V gene: TRBV3-1/TRBV3-2; clone size: -; CDR3 DNA: TGTGCCAGCAGCCAAGGGTACTCCTACGAGCAGTACTTC; CDR3 protein: CASSQGYSYEQYF
J gene: TRBJ2-7; D gene: -; V gene: TRBV9; clone size: -; CDR3 DNA: TGTGCCAGCAGCGTAGCACTGATGCCCTACGAGCAGTACTTC; CDR3 protein: CASSVALMPYEQYF
J gene: TRBJ2-7; D gene: -; V gene: TRBV6-2/TRBV6-3; clone size: -; CDR3 DNA: TGTGCCAGCAGTTACGCCTTATACTACGAGCAGTACTTC; CDR3 protein: CASSYALYYEQYF
J gene: TRBJ2-7; D gene: TRBD2; V gene: TRBV18; clone size: -; CDR3 DNA: TGTGCCAGCTCACCCACAGGCACTAGCGGGGCCCAGACCTACGAGCAGTACTTC; CDR3 protein: CASSPTGTSGAQTYEQYF
J gene: TRBJ2-7; D gene: -; V gene: TRBV5-1; clone size: -; CDR3 DNA: TGCGCCAGCAGCTTGGGAGGCCAGCGCCGGAACGAGCAGTACTTC; CDR3 protein: CASSLGGQRRNEQYF
J gene: TRBJ1-3; D gene: -; V gene: TRBV5-4; clone size: -; CDR3 DNA: TGTGCCAGCAGCTACGAACTGGACACAGTTGGAAACACCATATATTTT; CDR3 protein: CASSYELDTVGNTIYF
J gene: TRBJ2-5; D gene: -; V gene: TRBV7-9; clone size: -; CDR3 DNA: TGTGCCAGCAGCCTTGGTGGGGCAACCCAGTACTTC; CDR3 protein: CASSLGGATQYF
J gene: TRBJ1-5; D gene: TRBD1; V gene: TRBV12-5; clone size: -; CDR3 DNA: TGTGCTAGTGGCCTGAGGGGGCTAGGGGATCAGCCCCAGCATTTT; CDR3 protein: CASGLRGLGDQPQHF
J gene: TRBJ2-1; D gene: -; V gene: TRBV11-2; clone size: -; CDR3 DNA: TGTGCCAGCAGCTTAGATCTGGCCAGACAGGAGTTCTTC; CDR3 protein: CASSLDLARQEFF
J gene: TRBJ2-2; D gene: TRBD2; V gene: TRBV5-8; clone size: -; CDR3 DNA: TGTGCCAGCAGCTTGGTGTTCCTAGCGGGGCTTCCCGGGGAGCTGTTTTTT; CDR3 protein: CASSLVFLAGLPGELFF
J gene: TRBJ2-7; D gene: -; V gene: TRBV7-2; clone size: -; CDR3 DNA: TGTGCCAGCAGCTCAGTGGGCTCCTCTCTTCTAACGGGGGATCACGAGCAGTACTTC; CDR3 protein: CASSSVGSSLLTGDHEQYF
J gene: TRBJ1-1; D gene: -; V gene: TRBV30; clone size: -; CDR3 DNA: TGTGCCTGGAGTTTAGGGGGATCGAGTGAAGCTTTCTTT; CDR3 protein: CAWSLGGSSEAFF
J gene: TRBJ1-1; D gene: -; V gene: TRBV6-5; clone size: -; CDR3 DNA: TGTGCCAGCAAGAGGGAGAGCACTGAAGCTTTCTTT; CDR3 protein: CASKRESTEAFF
J gene: TRBJ1-4; D gene: TRBD1; V gene: TRBV7-9; clone size: -; CDR3 DNA: TGTGCCAGCAGCCCCGGAAGACAGGGTGAAAAACTGTTTTTT; CDR3 protein: CASSPGRQGEKLFF
J gene: TRBJ1-3; D gene: -; V gene: TRBV2; clone size: -; CDR3 DNA: TGTGCCAGCAGGGCACCCGACAGCACTGGAAACACCATATATTTT; CDR3 protein: CASRAPDSTGNTIYF
J gene: TRBJ2-5; D gene: -; V gene: TRBV27; clone size: -; CDR3 DNA: TGTGCCAGCAGCCCACTAAGGCAAGAGACCCAGTACTTC; CDR3 protein: CASSPLRQETQYF
J gene: TRBJ2-1; D gene: -; V gene: TRBV14; clone size: -; CDR3 DNA: TGTGCCAGCAGCCAAGATACAGGATGGGCCTACAATGAGCAGTTCTTC; CDR3 protein: CASSQDTGWAYNEQFF
J gene: TRBJ1-2; D gene: -; V gene: TRBV6-2/TRBV6-3; clone size: -; CDR3 DNA: TGTGCCAGCAGTGCGGGACCTGGCGTTTCTGGCTACACCTTC; CDR3 protein: CASSAGPGVSGYTF
J gene: TRBJ1-1; D gene: -; V gene: TRBV7-8; clone size: -; CDR3 DNA: TGTGCCAGCAGCCCGCTTGGTTCGGTGGAAGCTTTCTTT; CDR3 protein: CASSPLGSVEAFF
J gene: TRBJ2-3; D gene: TRBD1; V gene: TRBV3-1/TRBV3-2; clone size: -; CDR3 DNA: TGTGCCAGCAGCCGGACAGGGGGCACAGATACGCAGTATTTT; CDR3 protein: CASSRTGGTDTQYF
J gene: TRBJ2-7; D gene: -; V gene: TRBV2; clone size: -; CDR3 DNA: TGTGCCAGCAATCGGCGGGACTCCTACGAGCAGTACTTC; CDR3 protein: CASNRRDSYEQYF
J gene: TRBJ1-1; D gene: -; V gene: TRBV7-6; clone size: -; CDR3 DNA: TGTGCCAGCAGCACTCAGGCCGCGGACACTGAAGCTTTCTTT; CDR3 protein: CASSTQAADTEAFF
J gene: TRBJ2-7; D gene: TRBD2; V gene: TRBV3-1/TRBV3-2; clone size: -; CDR3 DNA: TGTGCCAGCAGCCAATTTACTAGCGGGACCGACGAGCAGTACTTC; CDR3 protein: CASSQFTSGTDEQYF
J gene: TRBJ1-5; D gene: -; V gene: TRBV10-3; clone size: once; CDR3 DNA: TGTGCCATCAGTGAGGAAACAGGGTTTCAGCCCCAGCATTTT; CDR3 protein: CAISEETGFQPQHF
J gene: TRBJ1-5; D gene: -; V gene: TRBV19; clone size: -; CDR3 DNA: TGTGCCAGTAGCCTTACACCCCTGGGCAATCAGCCCCAGCATTTT; CDR3 protein: CASSLTPLGNQPQHF
J gene: TRBJ1-1; D gene: -; V gene: TRBV7-2; clone size: -; CDR3 DNA: TGTGCCAGCAGCTTAGTAGTGGGGGCGATTACTGAAGCTTTCTTT; CDR3 protein: CASSLVVGAITEAFF
J gene: TRBJ2-7; D gene: -; V gene: TRBV7-6; clone size: -; CDR3 DNA: TGTGCCAGCAGCTTAGCTTCGACCTCGAGTGGGTTTAGCGAGCAGTACTTC; CDR3 protein: CASSLASTSSGFSEQYF
J gene: TRBJ1-2; D gene: -; V gene: TRBV3-1/TRBV3-2; clone size: -; CDR3 DNA: TGTGCCAGCAGCCAAGGCCAGGGAGGGATCTATGGCTACACCTTC; CDR3 protein: CASSQGQGGIYGYTF
J gene: TRBJ1-1; D gene: TRBD1; V gene: TRBV7-2; clone size: once; CDR3 DNA: TGTGCCAGCAGCCGGACAGGGAGGGCCACTGAAGCTTTCTTT; CDR3 protein: CASSRTGRATEAFF
J gene: TRBJ2-7; D gene: TRBD1; V gene: TRBV7-3; clone size: -; CDR3 DNA: TGTGCCAGCAGCTTTGCAGGGGGAGAGGCCTACGAGCAGTACTTC; CDR3 protein: CASSFAGGEAYEQYF
J gene: TRBJ2-7; D gene: -; V gene: TRBV7-2; clone size: -; CDR3 DNA: TGTGCCAGCAGCCATACTGATCAGGGTGGTTACTACGAGCAGTACTTC; CDR3 protein: CASSHTDQGGYYEQYF
J gene: TRBJ2-7; D gene: -; V gene: TRBV21-1; clone size: -; CDR3 DNA: TGTGCCAGCAGCAAACTCGGACAGGGTTCATCCTACGAGCAGTACTTC; CDR3 protein: CASSKLGQGSSYEQYF
J gene: TRBJ2-1; D gene: TRBD1; V gene: TRBV6-2/TRBV6-3; clone size: -; CDR3 DNA: TGTGCCAGCAGTTACTCCGGGACAGATTTTTGGCCTTCTAGGGATGAGCAGTTCTTC; CDR3 protein: CASSYSGTDFWPSRDEQFF
J gene: TRBJ2-5; D gene: -; V gene: TRBV19; clone size: -; CDR3 DNA: TGTGCCAGTAGTAAGGGACGGCCACAAGAGACCCAGTACTTC; CDR3 protein: CASSKGRPQETQYF
J gene: TRBJ1-1; D gene: -; V gene: TRBV11-1; clone size: -; CDR3 DNA: TGTGCCAGCAGCCCCAGACTGAACACTGAAGCTTTCTTT; CDR3 protein: CASSPRLNTEAFF
J gene: TRBJ1-2; D gene: TRBD1; V gene: TRBV7-8; clone size: -; CDR3 DNA: TGTGCCAGCAGCTTCGGACAGGGCCTATGGCAGCACTATGGCTACACCTTC; CDR3 protein: CASSFGQGLWQHYGYTF
J gene: TRBJ2-3; D gene: TRBD2; V gene: TRBV5-1; clone size: -; CDR3 DNA: TGCGCCAGCAGCCGTGGGACTAGCGGGTTCACAGATACGCAGTATTTT; CDR3 protein: CASSRGTSGFTDTQYF
J gene: TRBJ2-2; D gene: TRBD1; V gene: TRBV10-1; clone size: -; CDR3 DNA: TGCGCCAGCAGACCGGGACAGGGTACCGGGGAGCTGTTTTTT; CDR3 protein: CASRPGQGTGELFF
J gene: TRBJ2-1; D gene: -; V gene: TRBV9; clone size: -; CDR3 DNA: TGTGCCAGCAGCGTAGCTGGCGGAGGGTACAATGAGCAGTTCTTC; CDR3 protein: CASSVAGGGYNEQFF
J gene: TRBJ1-3; D gene: -; V gene: TRBV25-1; clone size: -; CDR3 DNA: TGTGCCAGCAGTGAAAGTAGATCTGGAAACACCATATATTTT; CDR3 protein: CASSESRSGNTIYF
J gene: TRBJ1-2; D gene: -; V gene: TRBV7-2; clone size: -; CDR3 DNA: TGTGCCAGCAGCTTAGCTTTTGGGGGCTACACCTTC; CDR3 protein: CASSLAFGGYTF
J gene: TRBJ2-7; D gene: -; V gene: TRBV2; clone size: once; CDR3 DNA: TGTGCCAGCAGTGGCGGGCCCGTCGGCGAGCAGTACTTC; CDR3 protein: CASSGGPVGEQYF
J gene: TRBJ2-7; D gene: -; V gene: TRBV2; clone size: -; CDR3 DNA: TGTGCCAGCTCCTCAGTGCCGGCCTACGAGCAGTACTTC; CDR3 protein: CASSSVPAYEQYF
J gene: TRBJ2-7; D gene: TRBD1; V gene: TRBV3-1/TRBV3-2; clone size: -; CDR3 DNA: TGTGCCAGCAGTCCAAGGACAGGGAGATCAAGCGAGCAGTACTTC; CDR3 protein: CASSPRTGRSSEQYF